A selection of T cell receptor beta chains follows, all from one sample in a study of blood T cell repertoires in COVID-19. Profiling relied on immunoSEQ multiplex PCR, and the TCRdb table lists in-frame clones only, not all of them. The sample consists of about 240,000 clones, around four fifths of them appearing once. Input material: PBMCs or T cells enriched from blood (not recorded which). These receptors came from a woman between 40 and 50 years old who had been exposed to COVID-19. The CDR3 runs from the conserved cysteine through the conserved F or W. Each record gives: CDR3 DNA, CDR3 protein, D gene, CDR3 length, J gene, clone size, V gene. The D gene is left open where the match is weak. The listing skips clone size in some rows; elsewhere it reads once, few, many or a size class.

CDR3 DNA: TGTGCCAGCGCGGACAGGGGGGGATTGCAGTACTTC
CDR3 protein: CASADRGGLQYF
D gene: TRBD1
CDR3 length: 12
J gene: TRBJ2-5
clone size: -
V gene: TRBV3-1/TRBV3-2

CDR3 DNA: TGTGCCAGCAGCAAGACAGGGTTATTTGTCACAGATACGCAGTATTTT
CDR3 protein: CASSKTGLFVTDTQYF
D gene: TRBD1
CDR3 length: 16
J gene: TRBJ2-3
clone size: -
V gene: TRBV5-5

CDR3 DNA: TGCGCCAGCAGCTTGGCAGTGTTGAACACTGAAGCTTTCTTT
CDR3 protein: CASSLAVLNTEAFF
D gene: -
CDR3 length: 14
J gene: TRBJ1-1
clone size: -
V gene: TRBV5-1

CDR3 DNA: TGTGCCAGCAGCCAAGATCACGGGACAGAAAATTCACCCCTCCACTTT
CDR3 protein: CASSQDHGTENSPLHF
D gene: TRBD1
CDR3 length: 16
J gene: TRBJ1-6
clone size: -
V gene: TRBV3-1/TRBV3-2

CDR3 DNA: TGTGCCAGTAGTGACAGGCTTTTGACTGAAGCTTTCTTT
CDR3 protein: CASSDRLLTEAFF
D gene: -
CDR3 length: 13
J gene: TRBJ1-1
clone size: -
V gene: TRBV19

CDR3 DNA: TGTGCCACCAGTGACCCCACAGGGTACAATCAGCCCCAGCATTTT
CDR3 protein: CATSDPTGYNQPQHF
D gene: -
CDR3 length: 15
J gene: TRBJ1-5
clone size: -
V gene: TRBV24-1

CDR3 DNA: TGTGCCAGCAGCTTATACTCGACAGCTAGCAATCAGCCCCAGCATTTT
CDR3 protein: CASSLYSTASNQPQHF
D gene: -
CDR3 length: 16
J gene: TRBJ1-5
clone size: -
V gene: TRBV7-2

CDR3 DNA: TGTGCTAGTGGTTTATTTGGGGGAGGAAGTTGGAACACTGAAGCTTTCTTT
CDR3 protein: CASGLFGGGSWNTEAFF
D gene: -
CDR3 length: 17
J gene: TRBJ1-1
clone size: -
V gene: TRBV12-5

CDR3 DNA: TGTGCCAGCAGCCAATATACCGGGAGGACTGAAGCTTTCTTT
CDR3 protein: CASSQYTGRTEAFF
D gene: -
CDR3 length: 14
J gene: TRBJ1-1
clone size: once
V gene: TRBV3-1/TRBV3-2

CDR3 DNA: TGTGCCAGCAGCACAGGGGGCGAATGGTATGGCTACACCTTC
CDR3 protein: CASSTGGEWYGYTF
D gene: TRBD1
CDR3 length: 14
J gene: TRBJ1-2
clone size: -
V gene: TRBV7-2

CDR3 DNA: TGTGCCAGCAGCGTAGCTGGTAGGAACACTGAAGCTTTCTTT
CDR3 protein: CASSVAGRNTEAFF
D gene: -
CDR3 length: 14
J gene: TRBJ1-1
clone size: -
V gene: TRBV9

CDR3 DNA: TGCGCCAGCAGCCAGGTTACGGGGATGGGGGAAAAACTGTTTTTT
CDR3 protein: CASSQVTGMGEKLFF
D gene: -
CDR3 length: 15
J gene: TRBJ1-4
clone size: -
V gene: TRBV4-3

CDR3 DNA: TGTGCCAGCAGCTTAGCGGGGGGGGGTCAGCCCCAGCATTTT
CDR3 protein: CASSLAGGGQPQHF
D gene: -
CDR3 length: 14
J gene: TRBJ1-5
clone size: once
V gene: TRBV7-6

CDR3 DNA: TGTGCCAGCAGTGGGACTTCCTTAGGCGAGCAGTACTTC
CDR3 protein: CASSGTSLGEQYF
D gene: -
CDR3 length: 13
J gene: TRBJ2-7
clone size: -
V gene: TRBV12-3/TRBV12-4

CDR3 DNA: TGTGCCATGCAACCGGGACTAGCGGGCCTCAACACCGGGGAGCTGTTTTTT
CDR3 protein: CAMQPGLAGLNTGELFF
D gene: TRBD2
CDR3 length: 17
J gene: TRBJ2-2
clone size: -
V gene: TRBV10-3

CDR3 DNA: TGTGCCACCAGTGAGTTGACTAGCGGGGGGGAGACCCAGTACTTC
CDR3 protein: CATSELTSGGETQYF
D gene: TRBD2
CDR3 length: 15
J gene: TRBJ2-5
clone size: -
V gene: TRBV24-1

CDR3 DNA: TGTGCCAGCAGTCTCGCCAGGGGAGGGACCCGGGGGGAGCAGTACTTC
CDR3 protein: CASSLARGGTRGEQYF
D gene: -
CDR3 length: 16
J gene: TRBJ2-7
clone size: -
V gene: TRBV27

CDR3 DNA: TGTGCCAGCAGCCAAGTTACAGGGTGGTACACTGAAGCTTTCTTT
CDR3 protein: CASSQVTGWYTEAFF
D gene: -
CDR3 length: 15
J gene: TRBJ1-1
clone size: -
V gene: TRBV14

CDR3 DNA: TGTGCCAGCAGAACTAGCGGAGGGCGGTGGACTGAAGCTTTCTTT
CDR3 protein: CASRTSGGRWTEAFF
D gene: -
CDR3 length: 15
J gene: TRBJ1-1
clone size: -
V gene: TRBV6-5

CDR3 DNA: TGTGCCAGCAGCCCGGGGACTAGCGGGGGAGACAGCTCCTACAATGAGCAGTTCTTC
CDR3 protein: CASSPGTSGGDSSYNEQFF
D gene: TRBD2
CDR3 length: 19
J gene: TRBJ2-1
clone size: -
V gene: TRBV5-8

CDR3 DNA: TGTGCCAGCAGCTTAGTCCAGGTTAACACTGAAGCTTTCTTT
CDR3 protein: CASSLVQVNTEAFF
D gene: -
CDR3 length: 14
J gene: TRBJ1-1
clone size: -
V gene: TRBV7-6

CDR3 DNA: TGCAGCGTTGAAGATAGGGGGACAGGGGTTTATGGCTACACCTTC
CDR3 protein: CSVEDRGTGVYGYTF
D gene: TRBD1
CDR3 length: 15
J gene: TRBJ1-2
clone size: -
V gene: TRBV29-1

CDR3 DNA: TGTGCCAGCAGCTTACGATGGTATGGGGGCGACAATGAGCAGTTCTTC
CDR3 protein: CASSLRWYGGDNEQFF
D gene: -
CDR3 length: 16
J gene: TRBJ2-1
clone size: -
V gene: TRBV7-2

CDR3 DNA: TGTGCCAGCAGTTTGGGAAAGGGGGCAAATGGCTACACCTTC
CDR3 protein: CASSLGKGANGYTF
D gene: TRBD1
CDR3 length: 14
J gene: TRBJ1-2
clone size: once
V gene: TRBV27

CDR3 DNA: TGCGCCAGCAGCCCGAGTCAGGCGGGATACTATAATTCACCCCTCCACTTT
CDR3 protein: CASSPSQAGYYNSPLHF
D gene: -
CDR3 length: 17
J gene: TRBJ1-6
clone size: -
V gene: TRBV4-1

CDR3 DNA: TGTGCCAGCAGTTACTCGAAAAACGGGGGAAACACCATATATTTT
CDR3 protein: CASSYSKNGGNTIYF
D gene: -
CDR3 length: 15
J gene: TRBJ1-3
clone size: -
V gene: TRBV6-5

CDR3 DNA: TGTGCCAGCAGGCCCGACAGTGAAGCTTTCTTT
CDR3 protein: CASRPDSEAFF
D gene: -
CDR3 length: 11
J gene: TRBJ1-1
clone size: -
V gene: TRBV2

CDR3 DNA: TGTGCCAGCGGGGACTTCCAATATGGCTACACCTTC
CDR3 protein: CASGDFQYGYTF
D gene: -
CDR3 length: 12
J gene: TRBJ1-2
clone size: -
V gene: TRBV12-3/TRBV12-4

CDR3 DNA: TGTGCCAGTACCCGTGGGTGGGGGGGCAATGAGCAGTTCTTC
CDR3 protein: CASTRGWGGNEQFF
D gene: TRBD2
CDR3 length: 14
J gene: TRBJ2-1
clone size: -
V gene: TRBV19

CDR3 DNA: TGTGCCAGTAGTATAAATACAGGACGTTGGAACACTGAAGCTTTCTTT
CDR3 protein: CASSINTGRWNTEAFF
D gene: -
CDR3 length: 16
J gene: TRBJ1-1
clone size: -
V gene: TRBV19